Included here is one T cell receptor beta chain sequence, with context. Sequenced by immunoSEQ multiplex PCR; TCRdb stores in-frame clones only, minus some. The sample lists around 52,000 clones; around 93% were seen once. The source of the sample is a study of control samples from healthy donors and cancer patients. This TCR derives from a man aged 25-40 years with colorectal cancer. Sequenced: PBMCs.

CDR3 nucleotide sequence: TGTGCCAGCTCAACACTGCGGGGGGACACTGAAGCTTTCTTT. It translates to CASSTLRGDTEAFF. The chain couples TRBV18 to TRBJ1-1, with D perhaps matching TRBD1 (5 bases). Between the trimmed V and J ends, which lost 5 bases and 3 bases, there was a span of 13 bases. This CDR3 comprises 14 residues. Per the germline V gene, CDR1 is KGHSH and CDR2 is LQKENI.